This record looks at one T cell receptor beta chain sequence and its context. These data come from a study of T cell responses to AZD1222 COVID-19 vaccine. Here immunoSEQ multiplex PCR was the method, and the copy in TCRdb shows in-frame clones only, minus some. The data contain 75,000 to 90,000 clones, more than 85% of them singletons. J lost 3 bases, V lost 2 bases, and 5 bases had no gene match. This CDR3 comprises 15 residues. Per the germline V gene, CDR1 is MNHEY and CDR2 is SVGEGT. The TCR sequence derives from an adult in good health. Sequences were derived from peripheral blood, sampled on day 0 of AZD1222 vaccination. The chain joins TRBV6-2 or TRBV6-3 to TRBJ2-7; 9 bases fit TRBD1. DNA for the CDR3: TGTGCCAGCAGTTACAACAGGGGGCCGATCTACGAGCAGTACTTC. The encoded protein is CASSYNRGPIYEQYF.